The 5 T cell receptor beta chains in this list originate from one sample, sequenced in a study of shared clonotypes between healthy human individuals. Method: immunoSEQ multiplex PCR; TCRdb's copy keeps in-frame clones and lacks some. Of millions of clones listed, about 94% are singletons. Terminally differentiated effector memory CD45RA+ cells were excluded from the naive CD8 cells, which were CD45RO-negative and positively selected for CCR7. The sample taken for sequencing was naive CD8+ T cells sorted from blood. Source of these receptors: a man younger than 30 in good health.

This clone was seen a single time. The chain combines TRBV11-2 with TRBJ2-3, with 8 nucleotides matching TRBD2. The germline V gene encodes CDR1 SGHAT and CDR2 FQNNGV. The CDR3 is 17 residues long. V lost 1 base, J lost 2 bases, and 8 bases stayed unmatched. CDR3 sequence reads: CASSLGVSGAYTDTQYF. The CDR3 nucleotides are TGTGCCAGCAGCTTAGGGGTTAGCGGGGCATACACAGATACGCAGTATTTT.

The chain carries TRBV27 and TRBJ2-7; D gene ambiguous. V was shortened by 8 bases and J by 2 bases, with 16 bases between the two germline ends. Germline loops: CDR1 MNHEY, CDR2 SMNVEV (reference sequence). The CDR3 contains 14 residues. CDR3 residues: CASRPRVAAYEQYF. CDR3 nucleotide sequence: TGTGCCAGCCGCCCACGAGTCGCGGCCTACGAGCAGTACTTC.

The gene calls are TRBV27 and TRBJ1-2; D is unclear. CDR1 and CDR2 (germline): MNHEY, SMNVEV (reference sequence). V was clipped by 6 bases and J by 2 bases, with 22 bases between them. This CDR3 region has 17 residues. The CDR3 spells CASSSQVVLEDNYGYTF. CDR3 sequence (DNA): TGTGCCAGCAGCTCCCAGGTGGTCTTAGAAGACAACTATGGCTACACCTTC.

CDR3 nucleotides: TGTGCCAGCAGCTTCGGACAGGGGGCCAACGAGCAGTACTTC. It encodes CASSFGQGANEQYF. The rearrangement joins TRBV13 to TRBJ2-7, with 11 bases that match TRBD1. Germline-derived CDR1 and CDR2 are PRHDT and FYEKMQ (reference sequence). The CDR3 totals 14 residues. The J segment lost 5 bases and the V segment lost 3 bases, leaving 3 bases of the junction unmatched.

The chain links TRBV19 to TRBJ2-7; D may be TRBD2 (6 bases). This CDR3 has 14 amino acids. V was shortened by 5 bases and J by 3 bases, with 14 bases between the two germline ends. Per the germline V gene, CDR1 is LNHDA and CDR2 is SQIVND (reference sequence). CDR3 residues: CASSPFLGGYEQYF. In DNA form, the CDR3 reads TGTGCCAGTAGTCCATTCCTCGGGGGCTACGAGCAGTACTTC.